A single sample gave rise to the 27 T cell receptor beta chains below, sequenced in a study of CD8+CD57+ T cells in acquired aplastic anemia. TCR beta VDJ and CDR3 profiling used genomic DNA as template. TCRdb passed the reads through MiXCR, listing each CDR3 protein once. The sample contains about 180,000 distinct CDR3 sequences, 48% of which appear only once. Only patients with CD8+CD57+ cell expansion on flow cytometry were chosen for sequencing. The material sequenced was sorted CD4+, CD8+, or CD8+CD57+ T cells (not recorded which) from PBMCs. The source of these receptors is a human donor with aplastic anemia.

The CDR3: CAIRIQGMNTEAFF. In nucleotides, the CDR3 is TGTGCCATCAGGATCCAGGGTATGAACACTGAAGCTTTCTTT. The genes are TRBV10-3 and TRBJ1-1; a possible D gene is TRBD1 (5 bases). V lost 6 bases and J 0 bases, leaving 11 bases between the germline ends. CDR1 is ENHRY and CDR2 is SYGVKD in the germline V gene. CDR3 length: 14 residues.

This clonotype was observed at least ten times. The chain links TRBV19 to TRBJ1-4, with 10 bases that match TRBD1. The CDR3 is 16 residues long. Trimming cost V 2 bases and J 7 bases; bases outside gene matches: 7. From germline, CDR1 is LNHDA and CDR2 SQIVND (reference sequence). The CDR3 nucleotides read TGTGCCAGTAGTATATCGGGACAGGGGTTGAGTGAAAAACTGTTTTTT. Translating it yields CASSISGQGLSEKLFF.

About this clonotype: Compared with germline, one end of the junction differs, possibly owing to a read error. CDR3 coding DNA: TGTGCCAGCAGTTTACGGGGTGTGGTTGACTTC. This codes for CASSLRGVVDF. The chain couples TRBV6-5 to TRBJ2-7; tentative D call: TRBD2 (5 bases). Germline assignment: CDR1 MNHEY and CDR2 SVGAGI. This CDR3 is 11 amino acids long.

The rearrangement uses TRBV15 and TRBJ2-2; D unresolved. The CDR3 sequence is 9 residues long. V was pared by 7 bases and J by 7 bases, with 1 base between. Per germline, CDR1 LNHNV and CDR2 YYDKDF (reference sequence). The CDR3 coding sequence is TGTGCCACCAACGGGGAGCTGTTTTTT. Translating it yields CATNGELFF.

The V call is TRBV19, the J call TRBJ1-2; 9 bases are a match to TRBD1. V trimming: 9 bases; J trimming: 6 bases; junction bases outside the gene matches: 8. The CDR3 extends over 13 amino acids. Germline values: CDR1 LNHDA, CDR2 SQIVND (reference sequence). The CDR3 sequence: CARAGTGWNGYTF. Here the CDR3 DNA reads TGTGCCAGAGCCGGGACAGGGTGGAATGGCTACACCTTC.

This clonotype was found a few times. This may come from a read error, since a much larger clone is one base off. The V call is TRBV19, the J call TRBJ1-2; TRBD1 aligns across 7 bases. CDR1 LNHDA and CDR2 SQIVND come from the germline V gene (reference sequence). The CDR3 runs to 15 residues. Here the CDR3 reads CAKLGEDRLNCGYTF. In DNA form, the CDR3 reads TGTGCCAAGTTAGGGGAGGACAGGCTTAACTGTGGCTACACCTTC.

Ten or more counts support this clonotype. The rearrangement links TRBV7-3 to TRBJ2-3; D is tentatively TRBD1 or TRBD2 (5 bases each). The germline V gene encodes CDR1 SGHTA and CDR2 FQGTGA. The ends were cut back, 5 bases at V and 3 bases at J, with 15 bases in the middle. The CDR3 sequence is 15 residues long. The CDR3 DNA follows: TGTGCCAGCAGCCAGCCGGGGCTAGGAACAGATACGCAGTATTTT. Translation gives CASSQPGLGTDTQYF.

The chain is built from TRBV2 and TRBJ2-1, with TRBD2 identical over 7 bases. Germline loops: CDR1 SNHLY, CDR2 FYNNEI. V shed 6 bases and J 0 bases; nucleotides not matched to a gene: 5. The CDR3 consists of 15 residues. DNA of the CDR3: TGTGCCAGCAGCCCTAGCGGTAACTCCTACAATGAGCAGTTCTTC. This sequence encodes CASSPSGNSYNEQFF.

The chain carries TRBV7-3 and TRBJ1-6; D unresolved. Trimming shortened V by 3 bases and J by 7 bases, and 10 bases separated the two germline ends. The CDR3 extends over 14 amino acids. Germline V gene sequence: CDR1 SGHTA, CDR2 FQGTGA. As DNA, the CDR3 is TGTGCCAGCAGCTTGCAGTTGTCAAATTCACCCCTCCACTTT. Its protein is CASSLQLSNSPLHF.

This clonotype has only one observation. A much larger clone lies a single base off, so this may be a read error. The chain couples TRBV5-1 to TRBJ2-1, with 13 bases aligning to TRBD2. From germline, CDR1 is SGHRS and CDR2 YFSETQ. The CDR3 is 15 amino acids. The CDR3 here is CAISLPGTSGDEQFF. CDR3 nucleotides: TGCGCCATCAGCTTACCCGGGACTAGCGGGGATGAGCAGTTCTTC.

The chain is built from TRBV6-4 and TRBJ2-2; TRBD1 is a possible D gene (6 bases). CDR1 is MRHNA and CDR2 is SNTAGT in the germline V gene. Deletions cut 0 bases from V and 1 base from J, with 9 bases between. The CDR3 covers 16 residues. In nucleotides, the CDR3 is TGTGCCAGCAGTGACTCAGGCAGGGGGAACACCGGGGAGCTGTTTTTT. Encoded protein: CASSDSGRGNTGELFF.

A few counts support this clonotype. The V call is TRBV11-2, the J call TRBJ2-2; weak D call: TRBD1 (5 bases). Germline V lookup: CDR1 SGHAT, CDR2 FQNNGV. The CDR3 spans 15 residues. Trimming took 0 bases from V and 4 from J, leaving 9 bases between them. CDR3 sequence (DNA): TGTGCCAGCAGCTTAGACAGGGTATCCACCGGGGAGCTGTTTTTT. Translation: CASSLDRVSTGELFF.

This CDR3 reads CSARPSGTRAYEQYF. CDR3 coding DNA: TGCAGTGCTAGACCTTCGGGGACACGGGCCTACGAGCAGTACTTC. This chain uses TRBV20-1 with TRBJ2-7, with D possibly matching TRBD1 (6 bases). CDR3 size: 15 residues. The V gene lost 2 bases and the J gene lost 2 bases, with 16 bases spanning the gap. Looked up from germline, CDR1 is DFQATT and CDR2 is SNEGSKA (reference sequence).

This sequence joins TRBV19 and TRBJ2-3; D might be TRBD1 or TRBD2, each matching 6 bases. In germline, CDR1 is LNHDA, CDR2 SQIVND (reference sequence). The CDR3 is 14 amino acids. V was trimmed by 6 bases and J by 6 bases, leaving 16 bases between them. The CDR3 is CASSHLGGTDTQYF. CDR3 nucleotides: TGTGCCAGTAGCCACCTAGGGGGGACGGATACGCAGTATTTT.

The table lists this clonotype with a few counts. The CDR3 sequence is CASVVAGGSDTQYF. In DNA form, the CDR3 reads TGTGCCAGCGTAGTGGCGGGGGGGTCAGATACGCAGTATTTT. The chain combines TRBV25-1 with TRBJ2-3; 9 nucleotides align to TRBD2. CDR3 size: 14 residues. The V gene end was trimmed by 8 bases and the J gene end by 4 bases; junction bases not matched to a gene: 7. From germline, CDR1 is MGHDK and CDR2 SYGVNS. Combining the CDR3 with reference TRBV25-1 and TRBJ2-3 gives the whole variable domain EADIYQTPRYLVIGTGKKITLECSQTMGHDKMYWYQQDPGMELHLIHYSYGVNSTEKGDLSSESTVSRIRTEHFPLTLESARPSHTSQYLCASVVAGGSDTQYFGPGTRLTVL.

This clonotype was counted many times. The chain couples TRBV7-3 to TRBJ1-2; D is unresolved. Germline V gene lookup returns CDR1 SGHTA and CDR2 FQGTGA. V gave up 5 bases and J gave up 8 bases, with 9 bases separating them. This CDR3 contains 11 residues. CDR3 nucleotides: TGTGCCAGCAGCGCTCAGGAGGGCTACACCTTC. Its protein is CASSAQEGYTF.

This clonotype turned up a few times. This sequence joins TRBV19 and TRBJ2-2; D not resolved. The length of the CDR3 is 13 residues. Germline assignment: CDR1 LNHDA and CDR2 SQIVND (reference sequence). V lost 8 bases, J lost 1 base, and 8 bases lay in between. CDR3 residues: CASLSRNTGELFF. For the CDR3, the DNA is TGTGCCAGTCTGAGCCGGAACACCGGGGAGCTGTTTTTT.

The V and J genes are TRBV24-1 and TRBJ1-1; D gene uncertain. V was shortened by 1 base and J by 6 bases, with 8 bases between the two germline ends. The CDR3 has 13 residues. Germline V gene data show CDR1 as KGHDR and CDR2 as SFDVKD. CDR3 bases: TGTGCCACCAGTGATTTAGGCCAAGCTGAAGCTTTCTTT. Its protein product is CATSDLGQAEAFF.

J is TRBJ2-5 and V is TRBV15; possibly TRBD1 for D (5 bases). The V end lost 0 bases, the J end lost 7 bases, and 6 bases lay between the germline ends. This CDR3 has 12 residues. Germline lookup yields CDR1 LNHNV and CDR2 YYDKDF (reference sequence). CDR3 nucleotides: TGTGCCACCAGCAGAGATCAGGGGACCCAGTACTTC. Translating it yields CATSRDQGTQYF. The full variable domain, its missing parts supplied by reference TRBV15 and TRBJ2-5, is DAMVIQNPRYQVTQFGKPVTLSCSQTLNHNVMYWYQQKSSQAPKLLFHYYDKDFNNEADTPDNFQSRRPNTSFCFLDIRSPGLGDTAMYLCATSRDQGTQYFGPGTRLLVL.

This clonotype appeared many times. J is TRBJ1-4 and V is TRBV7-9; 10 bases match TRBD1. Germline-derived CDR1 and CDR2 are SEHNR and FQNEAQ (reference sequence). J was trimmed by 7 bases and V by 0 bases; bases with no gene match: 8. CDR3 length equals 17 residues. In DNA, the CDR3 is TGTGCCAGCAGCTTAGCCCAACCGGGACAGGGGCCTGAAAAACTGTTTTTT. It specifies CASSLAQPGQGPEKLFF.

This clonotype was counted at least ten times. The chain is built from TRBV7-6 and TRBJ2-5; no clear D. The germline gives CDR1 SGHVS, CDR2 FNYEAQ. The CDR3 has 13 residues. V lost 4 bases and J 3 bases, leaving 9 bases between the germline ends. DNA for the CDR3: TGTGCCAGCAGCTCCAACACGGAAGAGACCCAGTACTTC. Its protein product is CASSSNTEETQYF.

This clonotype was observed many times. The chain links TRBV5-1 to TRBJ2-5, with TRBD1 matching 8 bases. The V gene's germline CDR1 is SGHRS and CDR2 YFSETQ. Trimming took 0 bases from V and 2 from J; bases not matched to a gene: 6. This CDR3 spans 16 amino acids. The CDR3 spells CASSLGGQVGQETQYF. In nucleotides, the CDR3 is TGCGCCAGCAGCTTGGGGGGACAGGTAGGGCAAGAGACCCAGTACTTC. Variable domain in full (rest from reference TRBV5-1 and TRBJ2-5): KAGVTQTPRYLIKTRGQQVTLSCSPISGHRSVSWYQQTPGQGLQFLFEYFSETQRNKGNFPGRFSGRQFSNSRSEMNVSTLELGDSALYLCASSLGGQVGQETQYFGPGTRLLVL.

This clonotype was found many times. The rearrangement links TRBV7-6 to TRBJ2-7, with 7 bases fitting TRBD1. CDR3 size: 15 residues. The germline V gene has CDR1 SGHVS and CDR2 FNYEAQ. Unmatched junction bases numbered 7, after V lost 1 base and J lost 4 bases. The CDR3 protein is CASSLDAGGGYEQYF. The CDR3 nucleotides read TGTGCCAGCAGCTTAGATGCAGGGGGTGGGTACGAGCAGTACTTC.

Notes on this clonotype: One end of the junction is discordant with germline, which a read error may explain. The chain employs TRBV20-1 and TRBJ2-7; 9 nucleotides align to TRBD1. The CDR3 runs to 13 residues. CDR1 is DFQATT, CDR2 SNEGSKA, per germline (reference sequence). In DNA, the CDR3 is TGCAGTGCTAGGGGACAGGGAGACTACGAGCGGTACTTC. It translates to CSARGQGDYERYF.

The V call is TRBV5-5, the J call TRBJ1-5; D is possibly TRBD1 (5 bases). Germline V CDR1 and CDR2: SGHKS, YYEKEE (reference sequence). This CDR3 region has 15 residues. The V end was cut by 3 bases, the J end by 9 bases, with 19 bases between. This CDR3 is CASSSIPRAHRPQHF. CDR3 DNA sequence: TGTGCCAGCAGCTCTATCCCCAGGGCGCACCGGCCCCAGCATTTT.

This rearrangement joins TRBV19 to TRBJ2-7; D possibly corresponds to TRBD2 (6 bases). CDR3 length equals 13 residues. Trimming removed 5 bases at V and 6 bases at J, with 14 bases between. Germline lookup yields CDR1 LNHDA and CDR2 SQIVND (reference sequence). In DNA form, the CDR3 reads TGTGCCAGTAGTTGGACGGAGGGGCTCGAGCAGTACTTC. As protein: CASSWTEGLEQYF.

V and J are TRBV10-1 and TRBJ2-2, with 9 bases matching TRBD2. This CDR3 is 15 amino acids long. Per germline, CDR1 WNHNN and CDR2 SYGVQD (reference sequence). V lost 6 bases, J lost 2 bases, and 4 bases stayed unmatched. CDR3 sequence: CASSRGGGNTGELFF. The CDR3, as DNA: TGCGCCAGCAGCCGCGGGGGGGGAAACACCGGGGAGCTGTTTTTT.